Shown below are 30 T cell receptor beta chains from a single sample sequenced in a study of vaccination and CD4 T cells after COVID-19. Antigen specificity for these receptors is unknown. Treatment defined: roughly 10-day PBMC culture with coronavirus spike peptide pools or control peptides (ViraFEST assay). An Oncomine TCR Beta short-read assay was used to sequence the DNA from cultured CD4+ T cells. In TCRdb, the PCR reads were re-called with MiXCR into one record per CDR3 protein. Here the sample spans thousands of distinct CDR3 sequences, 25% to 30% being singletons. The sequenced sample was CD4+ T cells from blood, cultured in vitro, obtained after SARS-CoV-2 vaccination. These receptors all stem from a human donor who had recovered from COVID-19.

This chain links TRBV15 with TRBJ2-3; TRBD1 matches at 9 bases. In germline, CDR1 is LNHNV, CDR2 YYDKDF (reference sequence). J lost 1 base, V lost 8 bases, and 4 bases had no gene match. The CDR3 consists of 14 residues. The CDR3 DNA reads as TGTGCCACCGGAAGGACAGGGGGCACAGATACGCAGTATTTT. Its translation: CATGRTGGTDTQYF.

This clonotype has more than one count but fewer than ten. The J gene is TRBJ1-5, the V gene TRBV28; D unresolved. Trimming removed 10 bases at V and 3 bases at J, with 10 bases between. CDR1 is MDHEN, CDR2 SYDVKM, per germline. This CDR3 comprises 12 residues. The CDR3 DNA follows: TGTGCCATCACGACCCCCAATCAGCCCCAGCATTTT. Translated: CAITTPNQPQHF.

This clonotype was seen a few times. This chain links TRBV24-1 with TRBJ1-2; D uncertain. This CDR3 spans 13 amino acids. Deletions cut 5 bases from V and 8 bases from J, with 14 bases between. Germline CDR1 and CDR2: KGHDR and SFDVKD. The CDR3 DNA sequence: TGTGCCACCAGTGTTCCAGGAACGAGGGGCTACACCTTC. Its protein is CATSVPGTRGYTF.

This clonotype qualifies as medium-sized. This rearrangement joins TRBV20-1 to TRBJ1-2; D perhaps matches TRBD1 (5 bases). This CDR3 has 10 residues. CDR1 and CDR2 (germline): DFQATT, SNEGSKA (reference sequence). V lost 5 bases and J lost 7, with 8 bases in between. The CDR3 DNA reads as TGCAGTGCTCGGGACTCTGGCTACACCTTC. Residues: CSARDSGYTF.

About this clonotype: One end of the junction is discordant with germline, which a read error may explain. The chain links TRBV7-2 to TRBJ2-1, with D possibly being TRBD1 (6 bases). Germline V gene lookup returns CDR1 SGHTA and CDR2 FQGNSA. This CDR3 region has 14 residues. DNA of the CDR3: TGTGCCAGCAGACCAAACTTACAGGGCGATGAGCGGTTCTTC. Amino acid sequence: CASRPNLQGDERFF. The whole variable domain, remainder taken from reference TRBV7-2 and TRBJ2-1, is GAGVSQSPSNKVTEKGKDVELRCDPISGHTALYWYRQSLGQGLEFLIYFQGNSAPDKSGLPSDRFSAERTGGSVSTLTIQRTQQEDSAVYLCASRPNLQGDERFFGPGTRLTVL.

This chain connects TRBV7-8 to TRBJ2-2; D is perhaps TRBD1 (6 bases). The germline CDR1 and CDR2 sequences are SGHVS and FQNEAQ. The CDR3 is 14 amino acids. V was cut by 5 bases and J by 2 bases, with 9 bases left in between. This CDR3 reads CASSTGPNTGELFF. CDR3 sequence (DNA): TGTGCCAGCAGCACAGGGCCCAACACCGGGGAGCTGTTTTTT.

The chain employs TRBV6-5 and TRBJ2-7; TRBD2 is a possible D gene (5 bases). CDR1 and CDR2 from the germline V gene are MNHEY and SVGAGI. The length of the CDR3 is 19 residues. V was pared by 2 bases and J by 0 bases, with 23 bases between. CDR3 region: CASSYLPPLGGGDSYEQYF. The CDR3 DNA is TGTGCCAGCAGTTACCTCCCCCCCTTAGGTGGAGGTGACTCCTACGAGCAGTACTTC.

The chain joins TRBV6-1 to TRBJ2-7; D might be TRBD2 (6 bases). This CDR3 comprises 12 residues. Trimming removed 7 bases from V and 5 bases from J, with 12 bases in between. Per germline, CDR1 MNHNS and CDR2 SASEGT. In DNA, the CDR3 is TGTGCCAGCAACAACGGGGGTGACGAGCAGTACTTC. Amino acid sequence: CASNNGGDEQYF.

The chain carries TRBV20-1 and TRBJ2-2; TRBD2 matches 13 bases. Germline loops: CDR1 DFQATT, CDR2 SNEGSKA (reference sequence). V gave up 6 bases and J gave up 1 base; unmatched junction bases: 5. The CDR3 extends over 16 amino acids. CDR3 sequence reads: CSARLAGGLNTGELFF. The CDR3, as DNA: TGCAGTGCACGACTAGCGGGGGGCTTGAACACCGGGGAGCTGTTTTTT.

By sample fraction, this clonotype is medium-sized. V usage is TRBV7-3 and J usage is TRBJ2-7; TRBD1 aligns across 8 bases. This CDR3 is 16 amino acids long. Losses at the gene ends were 6 bases for V and 7 bases for J; bases not matched to a gene: 17. Germline values: CDR1 SGHTA, CDR2 FQGTGA. Written as DNA, the CDR3 is TGTGCCAGCAGAGGCCGTGGGCAGGGGGCAAATGGGGAGCAGTACTTC. Its protein is CASRGRGQGANGEQYF.

CDR3 nucleotide sequence: TGTGCCAGCAGCTCTCCGGGGGGGTATGAAGCTTTCTTT. This codes for CASSSPGGYEAFF. The genes are TRBV7-3 and TRBJ1-1, with TRBD1 as a possible D gene (5 bases). Germline V gene lookup returns CDR1 SGHTA and CDR2 FQGTGA. V was shortened by 4 bases and J by 7 bases, with 13 bases between the two germline ends. CDR3 length equals 13 residues.

The sample holds a few counts of this clonotype. The chain uses TRBV12-3 or TRBV12-4 and TRBJ2-7; D uncertain. The CDR3 extends over 14 amino acids. V dropped 4 bases and J dropped 4 bases, with 14 bases sitting between them. In DNA form, the CDR3 reads TGTGCCAGCAGTTCAGACATAACAGCTTACGAGCAGTACTTC. It translates to CASSSDITAYEQYF.

This rearrangement joins TRBV19 to TRBJ2-7, with 8 bases identical to TRBD2. Germline trimming cut 3 bases from V and 3 bases from J; bases unmatched to any gene: 7. Germline V gives CDR1 LNHDA, CDR2 SQIVND (reference sequence). The CDR3 contains 15 residues. As DNA, the CDR3 is TGTGCCAGTAGTATCGGTGGGACTAGGCTCTACGAGCAGTACTTC. Its translation: CASSIGGTRLYEQYF.

The gene calls are TRBV27 and TRBJ2-7; 12 bases match TRBD1. The CDR3 sequence is 14 residues long. The germline gives CDR1 MNHEY, CDR2 SMNVEV (reference sequence). V was clipped by 7 bases and J by 7 bases; unmatched bases: 8. The CDR3 nucleotides are TGTGCCAGCAAAACTGAGGGACAGGGGGCAGAGCAGTACTTC. This gives the protein CASKTEGQGAEQYF.

This clonotype is large (0.1 to 1%) within its sample. This chain links TRBV27 with TRBJ1-2; TRBD1 agrees at 7 bases. Germline V lookup: CDR1 MNHEY, CDR2 SMNVEV (reference sequence). The length of the CDR3 is 15 residues. The ends lost 5 bases at V and 4 bases at J; junction bases unmatched: 10. The CDR3 region is CASSPRQGTIYGYTF. The CDR3 DNA reads as TGTGCCAGCAGTCCACGACAGGGTACCATCTATGGCTACACCTTC.

This clonotype is hyperexpanded. The V gene is TRBV10-1, the J gene TRBJ1-5; D is perhaps TRBD1 (5 bases). Germline V gives CDR1 WNHNN, CDR2 SYGVQD (reference sequence). The CDR3 contains 14 residues. V shed 8 bases and J shed 1 base, with 12 bases lying between them. In nucleotides, the CDR3 is TGCGCCAGCTACCCTTGGGGGAGCAATCAGCCCCAGCATTTT. Amino acid sequence: CASYPWGSNQPQHF.

This clonotype counts as medium-sized (0.01 to 0.1%). The chain couples TRBV20-1 to TRBJ1-6, with D unresolved. CDR3 size: 13 residues. V gave up 0 bases and J gave up 10 bases, with 10 bases separating them. Germline CDR1 DFQATT, CDR2 SNEGSKA (reference sequence). The CDR3 region has the DNA TGCAGTGCTAGAGATCAGGTTGGATCACCCCTCCACTTT. It yields the protein CSARDQVGSPLHF.

By share, this clonotype counts as medium-sized (0.01 to 0.1%). The rearrangement uses TRBV6-1 and TRBJ2-7; D is ambiguous. Germline V gene data show CDR1 as MNHNS and CDR2 as SASEGT. V lost 7 bases to trimming and J lost 5 bases, with 9 bases between them. The CDR3 covers 11 residues. CDR3 in amino acids: CASTLMDEQYF. In DNA, the CDR3 is TGTGCCAGCACTCTAATGGACGAGCAGTACTTC.

By frequency in the sample, this clonotype is medium-sized. This chain connects TRBV20-1 to TRBJ2-3; 13 nucleotides agree with TRBD2. There are 15 residues in the CDR3. Germline V gene sequence: CDR1 DFQATT, CDR2 SNEGSKA (reference sequence). Trimming at V came to 7 bases and at J to 2 bases, leaving 6 bases not matched to a gene. The CDR3 reads CSVTGLAGHTDTQYF. The CDR3 coding sequence is TGCAGTGTAACGGGACTAGCGGGGCACACAGATACGCAGTATTTT.

The chain combines TRBV7-8 with TRBJ1-1; no firm D call. Germline loops: CDR1 SGHVS, CDR2 FQNEAQ. CDR3 size: 12 residues. V was pared by 4 bases and J by 5 bases, with 8 bases between. In nucleotides, the CDR3 is TGTGCCAGCAGCTCACGGTCGACTGAAGCTTTCTTT. Translated: CASSSRSTEAFF.

The chain has TRBV20-1 and TRBJ2-7; 11 bases line up with TRBD1. Unmatched junction bases numbered 5, after V lost 5 bases and J lost 5 bases. Germline CDR1 DFQATT, CDR2 SNEGSKA (reference sequence). The CDR3 spans 13 residues. CDR3 region: CSAPGQGVNEQYF. CDR3 DNA: TGCAGTGCTCCGGGACAGGGGGTCAACGAGCAGTACTTC.

This clonotype ranks as medium-sized. V gene TRBV20-1 combines with J gene TRBJ1-5, with TRBD1 as a possible D gene (6 bases). Trimming shortened V by 6 bases and J by 2 bases, and 8 bases separated the two germline ends. The germline CDR1 and CDR2 sequences are DFQATT and SNEGSKA (reference sequence). This CDR3 spans 12 amino acids. This CDR3 is CSARQGNQPQHF. The DNA of the CDR3 is TGCAGTGCCAGACAGGGCAATCAGCCCCAGCATTTT.

The V and J genes are TRBV19 and TRBJ2-7, with D possibly being TRBD2 (5 bases). CDR3 length: 11 residues. V was clipped by 8 bases and J by 4 bases, with 9 bases between them. Per the germline V gene, CDR1 is LNHDA and CDR2 is SQIVND (reference sequence). The chain's CDR3 is CASGESYEQYF. For the CDR3, the DNA is TGTGCCAGTGGGGAGTCTTACGAGCAGTACTTC.

This chain connects TRBV6-1 to TRBJ1-2; maybe TRBD1 (6 bases). Trimming removed 4 bases from V and 2 bases from J, with 11 bases in between. The CDR3 spans 14 residues. CDR1 and CDR2 from the germline V gene are MNHNS and SASEGT. The CDR3 reads CASSGNRANYGYTF. The CDR3 bases are TGTGCCAGCAGTGGAAACAGGGCGAACTATGGCTACACCTTC.

The chain joins TRBV7-2 to TRBJ2-1, with 16 nucleotides matching TRBD2. The CDR3 runs to 18 residues. In germline, CDR1 is SGHTA, CDR2 FQGNSA. Trimming took 7 bases from V and 0 from J; bases not matched to a gene: 6. CDR3 coding DNA: TGTGCCAGCACCGGGGGACTAGCGGGGGGGGGCTCCTACAATGAGCAGTTCTTC. It translates to CASTGGLAGGGSYNEQFF.

By proportion, this clonotype is large. V and J are TRBV20-1 and TRBJ1-3; D might be TRBD1 (6 bases). Trimming shortened V by 7 bases and J by 4 bases, and 11 bases separated the two germline ends. The CDR3 runs 12 residues. CDR1 DFQATT and CDR2 SNEGSKA come from the germline V gene (reference sequence). The CDR3 DNA reads as TGCAGTGTTCAGGGGAGAGGAAACACCATATATTTT. It is translated as CSVQGRGNTIYF.

This chain connects TRBV6-4 to TRBJ1-2, with 8 bases that match TRBD1. The germline gives CDR1 MRHNA, CDR2 SNTAGT. The CDR3 runs to 14 residues. With V trimmed by 5 bases and J by 4 bases, 6 bases remained unmatched. The CDR3, as DNA: TGTGCCAGCAGTCCAGACAGGGGCGGCTATGGCTACACCTTC. Its translation is CASSPDRGGYGYTF.

The V and J genes are TRBV20-1 and TRBJ1-1; D is ambiguous. CDR1 is DFQATT and CDR2 is SNEGSKA in the germline V gene (reference sequence). V was cut by 4 bases and J by 1 base, with 10 bases left in between. The CDR3 extends over 13 amino acids. The CDR3, as DNA: TGCAGTGCTACGAGGCCCTCGAACACTGAAGCTTTCTTT. Translation gives CSATRPSNTEAFF.

In its sample, this clonotype ranks as medium-sized. The rearrangement links TRBV6-1 to TRBJ1-5; D is ambiguous. The V gene's germline CDR1 is MNHNS and CDR2 SASEGT. Trimming removed 8 bases at V and 9 bases at J, with 8 bases between. This CDR3 comprises 10 residues. The DNA for the CDR3 is TGTGCCAGCGGGGATCGGCCCCAGCATTTT. It specifies CASGDRPQHF.

This clonotype was seen a handful of times. This chain uses TRBV6-1 with TRBJ2-1; D might be TRBD2 (7 bases). The CDR3 length is 16 residues. V shed 7 bases and J shed 0 bases, with 16 bases lying between them. Germline CDR1 reads MNHNS; CDR2 reads SASEGT. The CDR3 protein is CASNRGGGPSYNEQFF. The CDR3 bases are TGTGCCAGCAATAGGGGAGGGGGTCCCTCCTACAATGAGCAGTTCTTC.